These 21 T cell receptor beta chains were sequenced from one sample in a study of shared clonotypes between healthy human individuals. Profiled with immunoSEQ multiplex PCR; TCRdb holds only in-frame clones, not every one. Seen here are millions of clones, less than 95% observed once, and the top ten hold 1.1%. Naive CD8 cells, CD45RO-negative and positively selected for CCR7, excluded terminally differentiated effector memory CD45RA+ cells. Material for sequencing was naive CD8+ T cells sorted from blood. These receptors were obtained from a man aged 18 to 30 in good health.

The DNA of the CDR3 is TGCAGCGTTGAGATCGGTAGTCCCACTGAAGCTTTCTTT. Its translation is CSVEIGSPTEAFF. V is TRBV29-1 and J is TRBJ1-1; D remains unclear. Germline V gene lookup returns CDR1 SQVTM and CDR2 ANQGSEA. The V and J ends lost 3 bases and 4 bases respectively, with 12 bases between them. The CDR3 contains 13 residues. The full variable domain, its missing parts supplied by reference TRBV29-1 and TRBJ1-1, is SAVISQKPSRDICQRGTSLTIQCQVDSQVTMMFWYRQQPGQSLTLIATANQGSEATYESGFVIDKFPISRPNLTFSTLTVSNMSPEDSSIYLCSVEIGSPTEAFFGQGTRLTVV.

On this clone itself: At the DNA level, this CDR3 is encoded by other sequences in the same sample as well. The chain joins TRBV9 to TRBJ1-2; tentative D call: TRBD1 (6 bases). The CDR3 sequence is 14 residues long. Looked up from germline, CDR1 is SGDLS and CDR2 is YYNGEE. V was pared by 0 bases and J by 4 bases, with 10 bases between. DNA of the CDR3: TGTGCCAGCAGCGTAGGAGGGGGATCCTATGGCTACACCTTC. It yields the protein CASSVGGGSYGYTF. Filled out from reference TRBV9 and TRBJ1-2, the complete variable domain reads DSGVTQTPKHLITATGQRVTLRCSPRSGDLSVYWYQQSLDQGLQFLIQYYNGEERAKGNILERFSAQQFPDLHSELNLSSLELGDSALYFCASSVGGGSYGYTFGSGTRLTVV.

This chain connects TRBV5-6 to TRBJ2-7; TRBD2 agrees at 7 bases. Per germline, CDR1 SGHDT and CDR2 YYEEEE. J was trimmed by 6 bases and V by 7 bases; bases with no gene match: 7. The CDR3 sequence is 12 residues long. CDR3 sequence reads: CASGGGSLEQYF. In DNA, the CDR3 is TGTGCCAGCGGGGGAGGGTCCCTCGAGCAGTACTTC.

Notes on this clone: This specimen includes other DNA sequences encoding the same CDR3. J is TRBJ2-5 and V is TRBV2; 7 bases agree with TRBD2. J gave up 5 bases and V 0 bases, and 0 bases lay outside the gene matches. The CDR3 consists of 13 residues. Germline V gene lookup returns CDR1 SNHLY and CDR2 FYNNEI. In nucleotides, the CDR3 is TGTGCCAGCAGTGAAGCCGGGGGGGAGACCCAGTACTTC. It yields the protein CASSEAGGETQYF.

This clone was found once. The chain carries TRBV29-1 and TRBJ1-1; tentatively, D is TRBD1 (6 bases). The germline V and J ends were trimmed by 3 bases and 3 bases, with 14 bases remaining between them. This CDR3 region has 14 residues. From germline, CDR1 is SQVTM and CDR2 ANQGSEA. CDR3 residues: CSVDTGTGYTEAFF. In DNA, the CDR3 is TGCAGCGTTGATACGGGAACAGGGTACACTGAAGCTTTCTTT.

This clone was seen a single time. The junction differs from germline at one of its ends, possibly a read error. This chain links TRBV28 with TRBJ1-2; 8 bases match TRBD1. The CDR3 consists of 14 residues. Germline V CDR1 and CDR2: MDHEN, SYDVKM. The CDR3 here is CASSKPLTGDGYAF. As DNA, the CDR3 is TGTGCCAGCAGCAAACCCCTGACAGGGGATGGCTACGCCTTC.

This chain links TRBV15 with TRBJ2-7; 7 nucleotides line up with TRBD1. The CDR3 length is 14 residues. The V and J ends lost 5 bases and 0 bases, in that order; junction bases with no gene match: 4. The germline V gene encodes CDR1 LNHNV and CDR2 YYDKDF (reference sequence). The chain's CDR3 is CATSGRTGSYEQYF. The CDR3 DNA follows: TGTGCCACCAGCGGCCGGACAGGCTCCTACGAGCAGTACTTC.

This chain links TRBV6-6 with TRBJ2-7, with 11 bases matching TRBD1. V gave up 10 bases and J gave up 4 bases; unmatched junction bases: 6. The CDR3 is made up of 13 amino acids. Germline loops: CDR1 MNHNY, CDR2 SVGAGI (reference sequence). CDR3 residues: CAIGTGGPYEQYF. The CDR3 DNA sequence: TGTGCCATCGGGACAGGGGGACCATACGAGCAGTACTTC.

The chain carries TRBV4-1 and TRBJ2-1; D is undetermined. The CDR3 has 16 residues. The V end lost 3 bases, the J end lost 0 bases, and 12 bases lay between the germline ends. Per germline, CDR1 MGHRA and CDR2 YSYEKL. This chain's CDR3 is CASSQTQRFSYNEQFF. CDR3 in DNA: TGCGCCAGCAGCCAGACACAGCGATTCTCCTACAATGAGCAGTTCTTC.

The chain is built from TRBV4-1 and TRBJ1-4; TRBD1 agrees at 9 bases. This CDR3 has 14 residues. Germline trimming cut 8 bases from V and 8 bases from J; bases unmatched to any gene: 9. CDR1 and CDR2 from the germline V gene are MGHRA and YSYEKL. The CDR3 DNA sequence: TGCGCCAGCCAGGGACAGGGTAGAGGCGAAAAACTGTTTTTT. Its translation is CASQGQGRGEKLFF.

Points on this clone: Other nucleotide sequences in the sample specify the same CDR3. The gene calls are TRBV30 and TRBJ1-3; no definite D call. The CDR3 runs to 11 residues. V lost 5 bases and J lost 4, with 6 bases in between. The germline gives CDR1 GTSNPN, CDR2 SVGIG (reference sequence). CDR3 amino acids: CAWGEGNTIYF. In DNA form, the CDR3 reads TGTGCCTGGGGGGAAGGAAACACCATATATTTT.

V is TRBV28 and J is TRBJ1-1; unclear D gene. The length of the CDR3 is 13 residues. With 6 bases removed from V and 1 base from J, the gap between germline ends came to 9 bases. The germline CDR1 and CDR2 sequences are MDHEN and SYDVKM. The CDR3 loop reads CASSLVTNTEAFF. DNA for the CDR3: TGTGCCAGCAGCTTAGTGACGAACACTGAAGCTTTCTTT.

The J gene is TRBJ1-1, the V gene TRBV28, with 7 bases matching TRBD1. V was clipped by 6 bases and J by 1 base; unmatched bases: 5. The CDR3 covers 14 residues. Germline lookup yields CDR1 MDHEN and CDR2 SYDVKM. This CDR3 is CASSPDRANTEAFF. For the CDR3, the DNA is TGTGCCAGCAGCCCAGACAGGGCGAACACTGAAGCTTTCTTT.

CDR3 sequence (DNA): TGTGCCAGCAGTCCCTCTGATACCTATGGCTACACCTTC. Encoded protein: CASSPSDTYGYTF. The chain has TRBV6-5 and TRBJ1-2; D call uncertain. This CDR3 contains 13 residues. V lost 5 bases to trimming and J lost 4 bases, with 11 bases between them. The germline CDR1 and CDR2 sequences are MNHEY and SVGAGI.

The rearrangement uses TRBV7-2 and TRBJ2-3; D call uncertain. The germline CDR1 and CDR2 sequences are SGHTA and FQGNSA. This CDR3 region has 16 residues. Trimming shortened V by 1 base and J by 2 bases, and 13 bases separated the two germline ends. The CDR3 DNA sequence: TGTGCCAGCAGCTTAGTAGGGTTGGGGATCACAGATACGCAGTATTTT. Translated: CASSLVGLGITDTQYF.

V gene TRBV7-2 combines with J gene TRBJ2-2, with 8 bases that match TRBD1. V lost 5 bases, J lost 4 bases, and 3 bases stayed unmatched. The germline V gene encodes CDR1 SGHTA and CDR2 FQGNSA. The CDR3 sequence is 14 residues long. This CDR3 reads CASSLRGRTGELFF. CDR3 nucleotide sequence: TGTGCCAGCAGCCTCAGGGGGCGCACCGGGGAGCTGTTTTTT.

J is TRBJ1-5 and V is TRBV15; no reliable D call. Looked up from germline, CDR1 is LNHNV and CDR2 is YYDKDF (reference sequence). The germline V and J ends were trimmed by 0 bases and 0 bases, with 12 bases remaining between them. The CDR3 extends over 17 amino acids. For the CDR3, the DNA is TGTGCCACCAGCAGAGATAAATTTGGGTATAGCAATCAGCCCCAGCATTTT. Amino acid sequence: CATSRDKFGYSNQPQHF.

The chain combines TRBV2 with TRBJ2-5, with TRBD1 as a possible D gene (6 bases). The end of the DNA fits TRBJ2-7 better, so the J call may be wrong. Germline CDR1 reads SNHLY; CDR2 reads FYNNEI. This CDR3 comprises 15 residues. CDR3 protein: CASSERSGASGEQYF. In nucleotides, the CDR3 is TGTGCCAGCAGTGAAAGATCAGGGGCCTCTGGCGAGCAGTACTTC.

This clone occurred once. The chain recombines TRBV2 with TRBJ1-5; no definite D call. The length of the CDR3 is 14 residues. The V end lost 1 base, the J end lost 7 bases, and 11 bases lay between the germline ends. Germline loops: CDR1 SNHLY, CDR2 FYNNEI. For the CDR3, the DNA is TGTGCCAGCAGTGAAGACTTCGGGAACCAGCCCCAGCATTTT. Amino acid sequence: CASSEDFGNQPQHF.

The CDR3 coding sequence is TGTGCCAGTAGTATAGGAGAACCAGGGATAGATGAGCAGTTCTTC. This translates into CASSIGEPGIDEQFF. This chain uses TRBV19 with TRBJ2-1; tentatively, D is TRBD1 (5 bases). V shed 1 base and J shed 8 bases, with 15 bases lying between them. CDR3 length: 15 amino acids. The V gene's germline CDR1 is LNHDA and CDR2 SQIVND (reference sequence).

A word on this clone: This specimen includes other DNA sequences encoding the same CDR3. The CDR3, as DNA: TGCGCCAGCAGCCCTGGACAGGCCTACGAGCAGTACTTC. Protein sequence: CASSPGQAYEQYF. The chain is built from TRBV4-1 and TRBJ2-7; TRBD1 matches at 7 bases. Germline V lookup: CDR1 MGHRA, CDR2 YSYEKL. The CDR3 has 13 residues. Losses at the gene ends were 4 bases for V and 2 bases for J; bases not matched to a gene: 2.